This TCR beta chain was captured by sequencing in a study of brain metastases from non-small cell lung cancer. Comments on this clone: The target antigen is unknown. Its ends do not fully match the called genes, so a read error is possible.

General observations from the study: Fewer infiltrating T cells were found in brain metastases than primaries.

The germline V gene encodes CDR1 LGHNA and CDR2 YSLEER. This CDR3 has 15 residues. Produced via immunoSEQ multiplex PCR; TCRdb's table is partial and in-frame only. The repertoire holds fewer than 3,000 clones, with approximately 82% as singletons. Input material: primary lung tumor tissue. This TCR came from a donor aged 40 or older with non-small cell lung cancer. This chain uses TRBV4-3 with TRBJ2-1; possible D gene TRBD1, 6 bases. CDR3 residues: CASNQDWQGYNEQFF. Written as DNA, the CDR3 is TGCGCCAGCAACCAAGATTGGCAGGGGTACAATGAGCAGTTCTTC.